This TCR beta chain was captured by sequencing in a study of PD-1 blockade in classical Hodgkin lymphoma. The study, taken as a whole, reports: Researchers reported that CD4+ TCR diversity, though not CD8+, rose significantly by C4D1. Newly diagnosed patients were reported to start with lower TCR diversity than healthy donors. Patients who responded completely had about the same baseline diversity as newly diagnosed patients.

There was relapse after autologous stem cell transplantation in every patient, and there was variation in brentuximab vedotin exposure. A word on this clone: Its antigen is currently unknown.

V lost 7 bases to trimming and J lost 6 bases, with 7 bases between them. This CDR3 comprises 9 residues. The germline gives CDR1 GTSNPN, CDR2 SVGIG (reference sequence). The protocol was immunoSEQ multiplex PCR, while the TCRdb copy is restricted to in-frame clones and leaves out a portion. The sample lists about 27,000 clones; under 85% were seen once. This TCR was recovered from a human donor with classical Hodgkin lymphoma. This chain uses TRBV30 with TRBJ2-7; D remains unclear. Sequenced material: peripheral blood mononuclear cells (PBMCs), taken before the second cycle of nivolumab. CDR3 region: CASALEQYF. The CDR3 region has the DNA TGTGCCTCAGCACTCGAGCAGTACTTC.